Following are 25 T cell receptor beta chains from one sample sequenced in a study of T cell responses to AZD1222 COVID-19 vaccine. Assay: immunoSEQ multiplex PCR; the TCRdb copy retains only in-frame clones and omits some. The sample lists some 130,000 clones, about 89% occurring once. The sequences come from peripheral blood, collected 28 days after the second AZD1222 dose. These receptors came from an adult who received the AZD1222 COVID-19 vaccine.

J is TRBJ2-7 and V is TRBV3-1 (or the pseudogene TRBV3-2); D remains unclear. Germline-derived CDR1 and CDR2 are LGHDT and YNNKEL (reference sequence). With 4 bases removed from V and 6 bases from J, the gap between germline ends came to 13 bases. This CDR3 region has 13 residues. The CDR3 DNA reads as TGTGCCAGCAGCCCCCCAGCCCTCTCCGAGCAGTACTTC. Its protein product is CASSPPALSEQYF.

The chain recombines TRBV30 with TRBJ1-2, with a weak D call TRBD1 (6 bases). Trimming shortened V by 4 bases and J by 7 bases, and 13 bases separated the two germline ends. Germline V gene lookup returns CDR1 GTSNPN and CDR2 SVGIG (reference sequence). The CDR3 extends over 12 amino acids. CDR3 amino acids: CAWTLQGGGYTF. CDR3 bases: TGTGCCTGGACCCTACAGGGCGGTGGCTACACCTTC.

This chain joins TRBV7-9 and TRBJ1-2; no clear D gene. Deletions cut 1 base from V and 6 bases from J, with 12 bases between. The CDR3 is 14 residues long. From germline, CDR1 is SEHNR and CDR2 FQNEAQ (reference sequence). This CDR3 is CASSLGLEGDGYTF. CDR3 bases: TGTGCCAGCAGCTTAGGTTTAGAAGGAGATGGCTACACCTTC.

The J gene is TRBJ2-1, the V gene TRBV27; 10 bases line up with TRBD2. Losses at the gene ends were 3 bases for V and 1 base for J; bases not matched to a gene: 6. The germline gives CDR1 MNHEY, CDR2 SMNVEV (reference sequence). The CDR3 covers 17 residues. The CDR3 region is CASSLGGLASSYNEQFF. CDR3 coding DNA: TGTGCCAGCAGTTTGGGGGGACTAGCGAGTTCCTACAATGAGCAGTTCTTC.

V is TRBV10-3 and J is TRBJ2-5; possibly TRBD2 for D (5 bases). Germline values: CDR1 ENHRY, CDR2 SYGVKD. The CDR3 extends over 11 amino acids. V gave up 8 bases and J gave up 4 bases, with 8 bases separating them. As DNA, the CDR3 is TGTGCCATCCGGGAAGGAGAGACCCAGTACTTC. This gives the protein CAIREGETQYF.

The chain couples TRBV5-4 to TRBJ1-6, with a weak D call TRBD1 (6 bases). This CDR3 comprises 14 residues. V shed 0 bases and J shed 7 bases, with 8 bases lying between them. Germline CDR1 is SGHNT and CDR2 is YYREEE (reference sequence). This CDR3 reads CASSLEGGNSPLHF. CDR3 nucleotide sequence: TGTGCCAGCAGCTTGGAGGGGGGAAATTCACCCCTCCACTTT.

The V gene is TRBV19, the J gene TRBJ1-4; D remains ambiguous. From germline, CDR1 is LNHDA and CDR2 SQIVND (reference sequence). The CDR3 extends over 15 amino acids. With 9 bases removed from V and 0 bases from J, the gap between germline ends came to 14 bases. The DNA of the CDR3 is TGTGCCAGCAAAGAAAGGGCATCAACTAATGAAAAACTGTTTTTT. Its translation: CASKERASTNEKLFF.

This chain links TRBV5-6 with TRBJ1-5; 7 bases are shared with TRBD1. The germline V gene encodes CDR1 SGHDT and CDR2 YYEEEE. Losses at the gene ends were 5 bases for V and 6 bases for J; bases not matched to a gene: 11. This CDR3 spans 15 amino acids. Here the CDR3 reads CASRTGWAHGQPQHF. The CDR3 nucleotides read TGTGCCAGCAGGACAGGGTGGGCACACGGTCAGCCCCAGCATTTT.

This chain joins TRBV7-9 and TRBJ2-5; 7 bases fit TRBD1. Germline CDR1 reads SEHNR; CDR2 reads FQNEAQ (reference sequence). Trimming cost V 6 bases and J 2 bases; bases outside gene matches: 6. This CDR3 is 14 amino acids long. Here the CDR3 DNA reads TGTGCCAGCAGGCGGACAGGACCTCAAGAGACCCAGTACTTC. Translation gives CASRRTGPQETQYF. Using reference TRBV7-9 and TRBJ2-5 for the parts outside the CDR3, the full variable domain is DTGVSQNPRHKITKRGQNVTFRCDPISEHNRLYWYRQTLGQGPEFLTYFQNEAQLEKSRLLSDRFSAERPKGSFSTLEIQRTEQGDSAMYLCASRRTGPQETQYFGPGTRLLVL.

The gene calls are TRBV18 and TRBJ2-5; D unresolved. The V gene's germline CDR1 is KGHSH and CDR2 LQKENI. This CDR3 has 12 residues. The V end lost 5 bases, the J end lost 2 bases, and 6 bases lay between the germline ends. This CDR3 is CASSTRQETQYF. The DNA for the CDR3 is TGTGCCAGCTCAACAAGGCAAGAGACCCAGTACTTC.

The CDR3 coding sequence is TGCGCCAGCAGCTTTAACGATGGGGAGACCCAGTACTTC. This encodes CASSFNDGETQYF. The J gene is TRBJ2-5, the V gene TRBV5-1, with unresolved D. The ends were cut back, 2 bases at V and 5 bases at J, with 10 bases in the middle. The CDR3 has 13 residues. The V gene's germline CDR1 is SGHRS and CDR2 YFSETQ.

The CDR3 here is CASSSRMNTEAFF. CDR3 sequence (DNA): TGTGCCAGTAGTTCCCGAATGAACACTGAAGCTTTCTTT. The V call is TRBV19, the J call TRBJ1-1; no definite D call. V lost 5 bases and J 0 bases, leaving 7 bases between the germline ends. The CDR3 runs to 13 residues. The germline gives CDR1 LNHDA, CDR2 SQIVND (reference sequence). Based on the CDR3 plus reference TRBV19 and TRBJ1-1, the full variable domain is DGGITQSPKYLFRKEGQNVTLSCEQNLNHDAMYWYRQDPGQGLRLIYYSQIVNDFQKGDIAEGYSVSREKKESFPLTVTSAQKNPTAFYLCASSSRMNTEAFFGQGTRLTVV.

The chain carries TRBV28 and TRBJ1-1, with D perhaps TRBD1 (5 bases). Germline V lookup: CDR1 MDHEN, CDR2 SYDVKM. The CDR3 covers 14 residues. The germline V and J ends were trimmed by 7 bases and 2 bases, with 14 bases remaining between them. CDR3 in DNA: TGTGCCAGCACCTTTGGGGACGGAAACACTGAAGCTTTCTTT. Translation gives CASTFGDGNTEAFF. Based on the CDR3 plus reference TRBV28 and TRBJ1-1, the full variable domain is DVKVTQSSRYLVKRTGEKVFLECVQDMDHENMFWYRQDPGLGLRLIYFSYDVKMKEKGDIPEGYSVSREKKERFSLILESASTNQTSMYLCASTFGDGNTEAFFGQGTRLTVV.

In the case of this clone: The sample has other DNA sequences that encode this CDR3 too. This chain connects TRBV5-1 to TRBJ2-1, with a weak D call TRBD2 (6 bases). V gave up 2 bases and J gave up 0 bases, with 6 bases separating them. Germline values: CDR1 SGHRS, CDR2 YFSETQ. This CDR3 has 14 amino acids. CDR3 residues: CASSFGGSYNEQFF. The CDR3, as DNA: TGCGCCAGCAGCTTCGGGGGCTCCTACAATGAGCAGTTCTTC.

The CDR3 reads CASTPFRAANTGELFF. The DNA of the CDR3 is TGTGCCAGTACCCCATTCCGGGCCGCGAACACCGGGGAGCTGTTTTTT. The J gene is TRBJ2-2, the V gene TRBV19; no firm D call. V gave up 7 bases and J gave up 0 bases, with 15 bases separating them. Germline V gene lookup returns CDR1 LNHDA and CDR2 SQIVND (reference sequence). CDR3 length: 16 amino acids.

In nucleotides, the CDR3 is TGTGCCAGCAGCCTAGGGGACAGGGGTTTGAACACTGAAGCTTTCTTT. This translates into CASSLGDRGLNTEAFF. The chain couples TRBV4-2 to TRBJ1-1, with TRBD1 identical over 10 bases. The germline gives CDR1 LGHNA, CDR2 YNFKEQ. Losses at the gene ends were 4 bases for V and 0 bases for J; bases not matched to a gene: 5. The CDR3 covers 16 residues.

V is TRBV6-6 and J is TRBJ2-7; TRBD2 agrees at 14 bases. Trimming at V came to 8 bases and at J to 4 bases, leaving 7 bases not matched to a gene. Per the germline V gene, CDR1 is MNHNY and CDR2 is SVGAGI (reference sequence). This CDR3 has 15 amino acids. CDR3: CASASGTSGSYEQYF. The DNA for the CDR3 is TGTGCCAGCGCCTCCGGGACTAGCGGGAGTTACGAGCAGTACTTC.

This clone was found a few times. The chain couples TRBV7-2 to TRBJ2-5, with 7 bases fitting TRBD2. CDR1 and CDR2 (germline): SGHTA, FQGNSA. The V segment lost 7 bases and the J segment 1 base; nucleotides outside the gene matches: 6. The CDR3 totals 14 residues. The CDR3 bases are TGTGCCAGCACTTGGGGGGGGTCCCAAGAGACCCAGTACTTC. It yields the protein CASTWGGSQETQYF.

The V gene is TRBV28, the J gene TRBJ1-5; D may be TRBD1 (6 bases). Trimming pared 8 bases from V and 0 bases from J, leaving 20 bases between. Germline V gene sequence: CDR1 MDHEN, CDR2 SYDVKM. The CDR3 has 17 residues. Here the CDR3 reads CASLRGGGPNSNQPQHF. The CDR3 region has the DNA TGTGCCAGCTTAAGGGGTGGGGGGCCTAATAGCAATCAGCCCCAGCATTTT.

This sequence joins TRBV7-8 and TRBJ1-2; D is ambiguous. The V and J ends lost 5 bases and 6 bases respectively, with 7 bases between them. Germline V CDR1 and CDR2: SGHVS, FQNEAQ. The CDR3 covers 11 residues. CDR3 region: CASSDNHGYTF. CDR3 bases: TGTGCCAGCAGCGACAACCATGGCTACACCTTC.

The chain employs TRBV11-2 and TRBJ1-2; D call uncertain. Trimming removed 2 bases at V and 4 bases at J, with 17 bases between. There are 16 residues in the CDR3. Germline assignment: CDR1 SGHAT and CDR2 FQNNGV. The CDR3 reads CASSLSSTHRGYGYTF. In DNA form, the CDR3 reads TGTGCCAGCAGCTTAAGCTCGACGCATCGAGGCTATGGCTACACCTTC.

The chain carries TRBV9 and TRBJ2-7, with TRBD2 matching over 13 bases. The J segment lost 6 bases and the V segment lost 0 bases, leaving 6 bases of the junction unmatched. The CDR3 has 16 residues. Germline CDR1 reads SGDLS; CDR2 reads YYNGEE. CDR3 coding DNA: TGTGCCAGCAGCGTAGCGGAAGGACTAGCGGGAGCCGAGCAGTACTTC. Its translation is CASSVAEGLAGAEQYF.

The chain has TRBV19 and TRBJ2-1; 13 nucleotides line up with TRBD2. With 3 bases clipped from V and 6 bases from J, the junction kept 5 bases outside the gene matches. Germline loops: CDR1 LNHDA, CDR2 SQIVND (reference sequence). This CDR3 spans 16 amino acids. This chain's CDR3 is CASSMMGLAGINEQFF. The CDR3 nucleotides read TGTGCCAGTAGTATGATGGGACTAGCGGGGATCAATGAGCAGTTCTTC.

DNA for the CDR3: TGCGCCAGCAGCTCCCGGGACGGGCCGGTCAACGAGCAGTACTTC. Translating it yields CASSSRDGPVNEQYF. This rearrangement joins TRBV5-1 to TRBJ2-7; D is possibly TRBD1 or TRBD2 (5 bases each). CDR3 size: 15 residues. Germline values: CDR1 SGHRS, CDR2 YFSETQ. The V end lost 3 bases, the J end lost 5 bases, and 18 bases lay between the germline ends.

This chain joins TRBV5-1 and TRBJ2-1; 13 positions agree with TRBD2. Germline V gene sequence: CDR1 SGHRS, CDR2 YFSETQ. The length of the CDR3 is 17 residues. V lost 1 base and J lost 9; bases outside the gene matches: 10. The CDR3 DNA sequence: TGCGCCAGCAGCTTGAGTCAACTAGCGGGAGGGCAGGGTGAGCAGTTCTTC. Translation gives CASSLSQLAGGQGEQFF.